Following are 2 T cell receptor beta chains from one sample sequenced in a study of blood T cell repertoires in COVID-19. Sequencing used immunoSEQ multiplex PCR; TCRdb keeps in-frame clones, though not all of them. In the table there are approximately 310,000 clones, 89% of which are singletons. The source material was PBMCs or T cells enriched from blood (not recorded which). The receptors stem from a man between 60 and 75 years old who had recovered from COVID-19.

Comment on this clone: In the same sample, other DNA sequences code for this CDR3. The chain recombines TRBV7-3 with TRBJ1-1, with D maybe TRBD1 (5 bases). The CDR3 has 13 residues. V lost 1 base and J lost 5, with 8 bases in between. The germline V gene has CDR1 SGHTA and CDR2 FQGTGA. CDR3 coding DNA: TGTGCCAGCAGCTTAAGATCAGGGACTGAAGCTTTCTTT. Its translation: CASSLRSGTEAFF.

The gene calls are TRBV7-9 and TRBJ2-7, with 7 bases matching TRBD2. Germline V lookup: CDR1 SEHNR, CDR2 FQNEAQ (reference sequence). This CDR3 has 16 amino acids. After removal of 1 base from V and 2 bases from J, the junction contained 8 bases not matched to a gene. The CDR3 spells CASSLGPGAGTYEQYF. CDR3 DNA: TGTGCCAGCAGCTTAGGCCCGGGAGCGGGGACCTACGAGCAGTACTTC.